This TCR beta chain derives from a study of metastatic and nonmetastatic thyroid tumors. Overall study: Where malignant and benign thyroid patients were concerned, repertoires were compared across blood and tumor or nodule tissue.

Findings and limits, study-wide: Compared with benign nodules, malignant thyroid tumors were reported to have significantly higher TCR beta diversity in both blood and tumor.

Concerning this clone: Antigen: not known.

Every patient underwent thyroid surgery untreated. Source study methods: A classifier of distant metastasis in papillary thyroid cancer was built from CDR3 differences (across clinicopathological groups). TCRdb re-called the PCR reads with MiXCR. Clone size and V and J calls follow TCRdb, not the original study. The table lists 30,000 to 35,000 clones, around 23% of them singletons. The source is a male donor with papillary thyroid cancer or a benign thyroid nodule (not recorded which). Some clones in this sample may be carry-over from other donors' samples. The sequencing input was tumor tissue.

Here the CDR3 reads CAISASGLGTEAFF. The DNA for the CDR3 is TGTGCCATCAGTGCTTCAGGGTTGGGCACTGAAGCTTTCTTT. The chain employs TRBV10-3 and TRBJ1-1; tentatively, D is TRBD1 (5 bases). CDR1 is ENHRY, CDR2 SYGVKD, per germline. The CDR3 totals 14 residues. Deletions cut 4 bases from V and 4 bases from J, with 13 bases between.